Here is one T cell receptor beta chain with its context. Libraries were prepared by immunoSEQ multiplex PCR; TCRdb keeps only in-frame clonotypes and omits some of them. The repertoire has over 30,000 clones, about 87% of them found once; the top ten carry roughly 9.1%. This entry is derived from a study of blood T cell repertoires in COVID-19. The germline V gene has CDR1 SGHRS and CDR2 YFSETQ. CDR3 length: 17 amino acids. The trim removed 2 bases at V and 0 bases at J, leaving 9 bases unmatched. The origin of this receptor is an elderly man with active COVID-19. The chain recombines TRBV5-1 with TRBJ2-3; 7 nucleotides agree with TRBD2. Sequencing input: peripheral blood. CDR3 in DNA: TGCGCCAGCAGCTTACGGGCTAGCGGATCTAGCACAGATACGCAGTATTTT. Its protein is CASSLRASGSSTDTQYF.